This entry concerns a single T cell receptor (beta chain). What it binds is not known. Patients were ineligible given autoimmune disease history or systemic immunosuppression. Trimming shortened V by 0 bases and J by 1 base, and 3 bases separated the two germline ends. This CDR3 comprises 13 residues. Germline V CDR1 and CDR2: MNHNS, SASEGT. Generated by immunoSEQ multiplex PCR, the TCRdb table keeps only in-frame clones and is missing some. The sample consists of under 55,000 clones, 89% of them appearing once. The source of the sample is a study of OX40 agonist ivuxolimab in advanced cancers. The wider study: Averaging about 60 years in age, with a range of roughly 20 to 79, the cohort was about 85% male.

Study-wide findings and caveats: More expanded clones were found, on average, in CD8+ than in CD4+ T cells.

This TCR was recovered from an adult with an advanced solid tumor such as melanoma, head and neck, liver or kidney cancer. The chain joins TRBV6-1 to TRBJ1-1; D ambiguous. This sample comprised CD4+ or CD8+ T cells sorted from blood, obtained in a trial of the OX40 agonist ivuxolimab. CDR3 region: CASSEAENTEAFF. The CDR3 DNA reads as TGTGCCAGCAGTGAAGCGGAGAACACTGAAGCTTTCTTT.